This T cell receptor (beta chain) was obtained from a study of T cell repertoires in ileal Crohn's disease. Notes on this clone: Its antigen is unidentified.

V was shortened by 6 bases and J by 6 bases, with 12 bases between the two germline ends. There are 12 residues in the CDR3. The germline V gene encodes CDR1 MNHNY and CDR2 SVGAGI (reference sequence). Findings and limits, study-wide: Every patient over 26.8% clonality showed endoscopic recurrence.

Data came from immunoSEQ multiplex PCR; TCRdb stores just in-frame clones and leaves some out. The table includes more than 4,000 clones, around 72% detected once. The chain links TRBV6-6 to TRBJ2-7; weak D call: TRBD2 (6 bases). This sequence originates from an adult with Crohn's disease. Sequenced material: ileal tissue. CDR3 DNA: TGTGCCAGCAGGCCCGGAGGGCTCGAGCAGTACTTC. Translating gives CASRPGGLEQYF.